These 7 T cell receptor beta chains were all obtained from the same sample, sequenced in a study of shared clonotypes between healthy human individuals. CD45RO negativity and positive selection for CCR7 defined naive CD8 cells, a population that excluded terminally differentiated effector memory CD45RA+ cells. Produced via immunoSEQ multiplex PCR; TCRdb's table is partial and in-frame only. Of about 2.1 million clones in the sample, about 93% were seen once. The specimen sequenced was naive CD8+ T cells from PBMCs. Receptors originate from a man younger than 35 in good health. Some clones in this sample may be carry-over from other donors' samples.

The V call is TRBV11-2, the J call TRBJ2-7; maybe TRBD1 (5 bases). The V end lost 5 bases, the J end lost 0 bases, and 14 bases lay between the germline ends. The CDR3 runs to 15 residues. Germline V lookup: CDR1 SGHAT, CDR2 FQNNGV. Here the CDR3 reads CASSTRQTDSYEQYF. The CDR3 DNA sequence: TGTGCCAGCAGCACCCGACAGACAGACTCCTACGAGCAGTACTTC.

The chain combines TRBV13 with TRBJ2-7; TRBD1 or TRBD2 may be the D gene (5 bases each). From germline, CDR1 is PRHDT and CDR2 FYEKMQ (reference sequence). CDR3 length equals 15 residues. Trimming took 0 bases from V and 6 from J, leaving 15 bases between them. The DNA of the CDR3 is TGTGCCAGCAGCTTAGGCCCGGGGACCAAAAGCGAGCAGTACTTC. This gives the protein CASSLGPGTKSEQYF.

In this sample, this clone turned up once. J is TRBJ2-2 and V is TRBV7-9; 8 positions match TRBD2. Germline CDR1 reads SEHNR; CDR2 reads FQNEAQ (reference sequence). CDR3 size: 16 residues. V was pared by 1 base and J by 6 bases, with 7 bases of the junction left unmatched. The CDR3 DNA is TGTGCCAGCAGCTTAGTTCGGGAGGGCCCGGCCGGGGAGCTGTTTTTT. Translation: CASSLVREGPAGELFF.

The chain joins TRBV4-1 to TRBJ1-3; D gene ambiguous. The CDR3 contains 14 residues. V was pared by 3 bases and J by 0 bases, with 6 bases between. CDR1 is MGHRA, CDR2 YSYEKL, per germline. In DNA form, the CDR3 reads TGCGCCAGCAGCCATGGGGACTCTGGAAACACCATATATTTT. Its protein product is CASSHGDSGNTIYF.

The chain carries TRBV9 and TRBJ1-1; TRBD1 aligns across 7 bases. The CDR3 totals 15 residues. Germline V CDR1 and CDR2: SGDLS, YYNGEE. With 4 bases clipped from V and 4 bases from J, the junction kept 10 bases outside the gene matches. The DNA of the CDR3 is TGTGCCAGCAGCCTAAGGGGGGACAGCGCCACTGAAGCTTTCTTT. Translating it yields CASSLRGDSATEAFF.

The chain has TRBV18 and TRBJ2-5, with D unresolved. The J call may be in error: the DNA end matches TRBJ2-7 better. Germline V gene data show CDR1 as KGHSH and CDR2 as LQKENI. The CDR3 runs to 12 residues. The chain's CDR3 is CASSPSSYEQYF. Written as DNA, the CDR3 is TGTGCCAGCTCACCTTCCTCCTACGAGCAGTACTTC.

Only a few counts were recorded for this clone. The chain employs TRBV7-9 and TRBJ2-1; D possibly corresponds to TRBD2 (5 bases). The CDR3 is 17 amino acids. The V gene lost 5 bases and the J gene lost 4 bases, with 21 bases spanning the gap. Germline CDR1 is SEHNR and CDR2 is FQNEAQ (reference sequence). This CDR3 is CASSPRELVVQYNEQFF. In DNA form, the CDR3 reads TGTGCCAGCAGCCCCCGAGAACTAGTTGTACAATACAATGAGCAGTTCTTC. Based on the CDR3 plus reference TRBV7-9 and TRBJ2-1, the full variable domain is DTGVSQNPRHKITKRGQNVTFRCDPISEHNRLYWYRQTLGQGPEFLTYFQNEAQLEKSRLLSDRFSAERPKGSFSTLEIQRTEQGDSAMYLCASSPRELVVQYNEQFFGPGTRLTVL.